Each of the 14 T cell receptor beta chains below was sequenced from the same sample in a study of blood T cell repertoires in COVID-19. Profiling relied on immunoSEQ multiplex PCR, and the TCRdb table lists in-frame clones only, not all of them. Seen here are hundreds of thousands of clones, around 91% observed once, and the top ten hold 0.9% to 1.2%. Source material: PBMCs or T cells enriched from blood (not recorded which). The receptors come from a man aged 25 to 40 who had recovered from COVID-19.

The chain has TRBV7-2 and TRBJ2-1; no clear D. This CDR3 is built from 14 residues. Per germline, CDR1 SGHTA and CDR2 FQGNSA. The germline V and J ends were trimmed by 1 base and 7 bases, with 11 bases remaining between them. CDR3 in amino acids: CASSLGFGGNEQFF. Here the CDR3 DNA reads TGTGCCAGCAGCTTAGGGTTCGGCGGTAATGAGCAGTTCTTC.

The V call is TRBV6-5, the J call TRBJ2-7, with 7 bases identical to TRBD1. Germline CDR1 and CDR2: MNHEY and SVGAGI. There are 15 residues in the CDR3. The V and J ends lost 8 bases and 2 bases, in that order; junction bases with no gene match: 12. CDR3: CASSRDRDLTYEQYF. CDR3 DNA sequence: TGTGCCAGCTCAAGGGACAGAGACTTAACCTACGAGCAGTACTTC.

The rearrangement joins TRBV7-2 to TRBJ2-5, with 8 bases lining up with TRBD2. This CDR3 region has 15 residues. V lost 1 base, J lost 3 bases, and 4 bases stayed unmatched. CDR1 SGHTA and CDR2 FQGNSA come from the germline V gene. The CDR3 here is CASSLGAGLEETQYF. The CDR3 DNA reads as TGTGCCAGCAGCTTAGGGGCGGGACTAGAAGAGACCCAGTACTTC.

The J gene is TRBJ2-3, the V gene TRBV18, with a tentative D call TRBD2 (6 bases). V was trimmed by 4 bases and J by 4 bases, leaving 18 bases between them. The CDR3 contains 16 residues. CDR1 and CDR2 (germline): KGHSH, LQKENI. The CDR3 reads CASSLEPLGEADTQYF. As DNA, the CDR3 is TGTGCCAGCTCACTAGAACCCTTAGGGGAGGCAGATACGCAGTATTTT.

This clone was seen only a few times. The chain links TRBV10-2 to TRBJ2-7; D is uncertain. Trimming removed 6 bases from V and 2 bases from J, with 8 bases in between. Germline loops: CDR1 WSHSY, CDR2 SAAADI. This CDR3 is 12 amino acids long. CDR3 nucleotides: TGCGCCAGCAGAGACGCGGCCTACGAGCAGTACTTC. Translating it yields CASRDAAYEQYF.

The rearrangement uses TRBV27 and TRBJ2-7, with a possible D match to TRBD2 (7 bases). The germline gives CDR1 MNHEY, CDR2 SMNVEV (reference sequence). The CDR3 has 11 amino acids. DNA for the CDR3: TGTGTTTCGGGGGGCGCCTACGAGCAGTACTTC. Protein product: CVSGGAYEQYF.

This sequence joins TRBV30 and TRBJ1-1; D unclear. The CDR3 runs to 11 residues. The ends were cut back, 3 bases at V and 8 bases at J, with 10 bases in the middle. CDR1 and CDR2 (germline): GTSNPN, SVGIG (reference sequence). The CDR3: CAWSRRSEAFF. In DNA, the CDR3 is TGTGCCTGGAGCAGAAGATCCGAAGCTTTCTTT.

The V call is TRBV10-3, the J call TRBJ2-5; 8 bases agree with TRBD2. The trim removed 2 bases at V and 3 bases at J, leaving 5 bases unmatched. The germline gives CDR1 ENHRY, CDR2 SYGVKD. CDR3 length: 15 amino acids. The DNA of the CDR3 is TGTGCCATCAGTGAGGGGGTAGCGGGGAAAGAGACCCAGTACTTC. Translating gives CAISEGVAGKETQYF.

The chain joins TRBV12-5 to TRBJ2-7; maybe TRBD1 (6 bases). Germline V gives CDR1 LGHNT, CDR2 FRNRAP. There are 15 residues in the CDR3. V shed 5 bases and J shed 2 bases, with 16 bases lying between them. The CDR3 loop is CASGPGAGDAYEQYF. CDR3 nucleotides: TGTGCTAGTGGTCCCGGGGCAGGGGACGCCTACGAGCAGTACTTC.

This clone appeared once. The rearrangement uses TRBV6-5 and TRBJ2-1, with 7 nucleotides matching TRBD2. Germline lookup yields CDR1 MNHEY and CDR2 SVGAGI. V dropped 4 bases and J dropped 7; count of bases not matched to a gene: 7. CDR3 length equals 14 residues. The CDR3 DNA reads TGTGCCAGCAGTTTAGCGGGCCCCCCTAATGAGCAGTTCTTC. Protein: CASSLAGPPNEQFF.

The V gene is TRBV3-1 (or the pseudogene TRBV3-2), the J gene TRBJ2-5; D might be TRBD2 (6 bases). The CDR3 consists of 15 residues. V was clipped by 1 base and J by 5 bases, with 14 bases between them. Germline loops: CDR1 LGHDT, CDR2 YNNKEL (reference sequence). The DNA of the CDR3 is TGTGCCAGCAGCCAAGGCGGGACGCCGGGGGAGACCCAGTACTTC. Translation gives CASSQGGTPGETQYF.

J is TRBJ2-1 and V is TRBV7-9, with no clear D. The germline gives CDR1 SEHNR, CDR2 FQNEAQ (reference sequence). The CDR3 runs to 13 residues. Trimming stripped 5 bases from V and 10 bases from J, with 15 bases between. In DNA form, the CDR3 reads TGTGCCAGCAGCCCGGTCCCTACAGAGGAGCAGTTCTTC. Translated: CASSPVPTEEQFF.

The V gene is TRBV5-4, the J gene TRBJ2-5, with TRBD2 matching 8 bases. Germline V gene data show CDR1 as SGHNT and CDR2 as YYREEE (reference sequence). V shed 4 bases and J 2 bases; nucleotides not matched to a gene: 7. The CDR3 runs to 15 residues. This CDR3 reads CASSPLGGGQETQYF. The CDR3, as DNA: TGTGCCAGCAGCCCCCTCGGGGGGGGGCAAGAGACCCAGTACTTC.

The gene calls are TRBV30 and TRBJ2-1; 10 bases fit TRBD2. Germline V gives CDR1 GTSNPN, CDR2 SVGIG (reference sequence). The CDR3 consists of 13 residues. V trimming: 6 bases; J trimming: 4 bases; junction bases outside the gene matches: 3. The CDR3 DNA follows: TGTGCCTGCGGACTAGCGGTTTACAATGAGCAGTTCTTC. Encoded protein: CACGLAVYNEQFF.